The 32 T cell receptor beta chains presented below share a single source sample, sequenced in a study of shared clonotypes between healthy human individuals. Generated by immunoSEQ multiplex PCR, the TCRdb table keeps only in-frame clones and is missing some. In the table there are over a million clones, more than 60% of which are singletons. The specimen sequenced was memory CD4+ T cells sorted from blood. Subset of the sample: CD45RA-negative fraction. The receptors were sampled from a man between 18 and 35 years old in good health.

The chain employs TRBV30 and TRBJ1-5; a weak D match, TRBD1 (5 bases). This CDR3 has 15 residues. V lost 3 bases and J 0 bases, leaving 12 bases between the germline ends. Germline V lookup: CDR1 GTSNPN, CDR2 SVGIG (reference sequence). The CDR3 sequence: CAWRGHMISNQPQHF. CDR3 nucleotide sequence: TGTGCCTGGAGAGGACATATGATTAGCAATCAGCCCCAGCATTTT. The full variable domain, in which reference TRBV30 and TRBJ1-5 provide the parts outside the CDR3, is SQTIHQWPATLVQPVGSPLSLECTVEGTSNPNLYWYRQAAGRGLQLLFYSVGIGQISSEVPQNLSASRPQDRQFILSSKKLLLSDSGFYLCAWRGHMISNQPQHFGDGTRLSIL.

The rearrangement uses TRBV19 and TRBJ1-5; D is undetermined. The V and J ends lost 4 bases and 4 bases respectively, with 17 bases between them. The CDR3 has 16 residues. Germline CDR1 LNHDA, CDR2 SQIVND (reference sequence). The CDR3 region has the DNA TGTGCCAGTAGTAAGGGCGGGTATCCAAATAATCAGCCCCAGCATTTT. This translates into CASSKGGYPNNQPQHF.

This clone was recorded a few times. Other DNA sequences of this sample code for an identical CDR3. The chain links TRBV5-1 to TRBJ1-3; no clear D. V gave up 0 bases and J gave up 4 bases, with 2 bases separating them. This CDR3 is built from 12 residues. Looked up from germline, CDR1 is SGHRS and CDR2 is YFSETQ. As DNA, the CDR3 is TGCGCCAGCAGCTTGGAAGGAAACACCATATATTTT. Translated, it gives CASSLEGNTIYF. Variable domain in full (rest from reference TRBV5-1 and TRBJ1-3): KAGVTQTPRYLIKTRGQQVTLSCSPISGHRSVSWYQQTPGQGLQFLFEYFSETQRNKGNFPGRFSGRQFSNSRSEMNVSTLELGDSALYLCASSLEGNTIYFGEGSWLTVV.

V and J are TRBV19 and TRBJ1-5; TRBD1 agrees at 7 bases. J lost 2 bases, V lost 5 bases, and 3 bases had no gene match. The CDR3 is 14 amino acids. Per germline, CDR1 LNHDA and CDR2 SQIVND (reference sequence). CDR3 sequence reads: CASSRGTGNQPQHF. The CDR3 DNA is TGTGCCAGTAGTCGAGGGACAGGCAATCAGCCCCAGCATTTT. Supplemented by reference TRBV19 and TRBJ1-5, the full variable domain reads DGGITQSPKYLFRKEGQNVTLSCEQNLNHDAMYWYRQDPGQGLRLIYYSQIVNDFQKGDIAEGYSVSREKKESFPLTVTSAQKNPTAFYLCASSRGTGNQPQHFGDGTRLSIL.

This clone has a count of ten or more. The sample contains more than one DNA sequence encoding this CDR3. The CDR3 here is CASSRRGNQPQHF. The CDR3 region has the DNA TGTGCCAGCAGCAGACGGGGCAATCAGCCCCAGCATTTT. The chain uses TRBV28 and TRBJ1-5; D not certain. The CDR3 length is 13 residues. The V and J ends lost 6 bases and 2 bases respectively, with 8 bases between them. CDR1 and CDR2 (germline): MDHEN, SYDVKM.

There are a few counts of this clone. V and J are TRBV7-2 and TRBJ2-1; D unclear. Trimming shortened V by 3 bases and J by 6 bases, and 9 bases separated the two germline ends. The germline V gene encodes CDR1 SGHTA and CDR2 FQGNSA. This CDR3 is 13 amino acids long. The CDR3: CASSLASSNEQFF. In DNA, the CDR3 is TGTGCCAGCAGCTTGGCATCCAGCAATGAGCAGTTCTTC. The whole variable domain, filled in from reference TRBV7-2 and TRBJ2-1, reads GAGVSQSPSNKVTEKGKDVELRCDPISGHTALYWYRQSLGQGLEFLIYFQGNSAPDKSGLPSDRFSAERTGGSVSTLTIQRTQQEDSAVYLCASSLASSNEQFFGPGTRLTVL.

V gene TRBV25-1 combines with J gene TRBJ1-4, with no clear D. Germline V gene lookup returns CDR1 MGHDK and CDR2 SYGVNS. The length of the CDR3 is 13 residues. V was trimmed by 4 bases and J by 8 bases, leaving 11 bases between them. The CDR3 nucleotides read TGTGCCAGCAGTGTTCCTGGTCAGGAAAAACTGTTTTTT. It codes for CASSVPGQEKLFF.

The chain recombines TRBV9 with TRBJ2-7; no clear D gene. Trimming took 3 bases from V and 4 from J, leaving 14 bases between them. This CDR3 contains 14 residues. Looked up from germline, CDR1 is SGDLS and CDR2 is YYNGEE. CDR3 sequence: CASSGVLAAYEQYF. The CDR3 DNA reads TGTGCCAGCAGCGGGGTCCTGGCAGCTTACGAGCAGTACTTC.

Worth noting for this clone: Other nucleotide sequences from this sample produce the same CDR3. This CDR3 reads CASSGAPGNTIYF. The CDR3 DNA reads as TGTGCCAGCAGTGGAGCGCCTGGAAACACCATATATTTT. The chain links TRBV2 to TRBJ1-3; D is undetermined. The CDR3 loop spans 13 amino acids. Germline-derived CDR1 and CDR2 are SNHLY and FYNNEI. V lost 4 bases and J 2 bases, leaving 6 bases between the germline ends.

In this sample, this clone turned up a few times. This chain connects TRBV27 to TRBJ2-7, with 7 bases fitting TRBD1. In germline, CDR1 is MNHEY, CDR2 SMNVEV (reference sequence). The J segment lost 6 bases and the V segment lost 6 bases, leaving 8 bases of the junction unmatched. This CDR3 comprises 13 residues. CDR3 nucleotides: TGTGCCAGCAGACCGGACAGGTTCGGCGAGCAGTACTTC. This gives the protein CASRPDRFGEQYF.

The table lists this clone with a count of one. This chain links TRBV10-1 with TRBJ2-3; TRBD2 agrees at 8 bases. J lost 1 base, V lost 8 bases, and 2 bases had no gene match. This CDR3 comprises 13 residues. Per the germline V gene, CDR1 is WNHNN and CDR2 is SYGVQD (reference sequence). The CDR3 loop is CASGSGGTDTQYF. The CDR3 DNA reads TGCGCCAGCGGTAGCGGGGGCACAGATACGCAGTATTTT.

This clone appeared many times. At the DNA level, this CDR3 is encoded by other sequences in the same sample as well. The rearrangement uses TRBV4-2 and TRBJ1-4; 8 bases are a match to TRBD1. CDR1 and CDR2 (germline): LGHNA, YNFKEQ. This CDR3 has 15 amino acids. Trimming at V came to 4 bases and at J to 5 bases, leaving 6 bases not matched to a gene. The DNA of the CDR3 is TGTGCCAGCAGCCCGTCGGGGACAGGAAATGAAAAACTGTTTTTT. Amino acid sequence: CASSPSGTGNEKLFF.

The chain has TRBV2 and TRBJ2-7; D tentatively reads TRBD1 or TRBD2 (8 bases each). V was clipped by 2 bases and J by 0 bases, with 17 bases between them. From germline, CDR1 is SNHLY and CDR2 FYNNEI. This CDR3 is 17 amino acids long. The CDR3, as DNA: TGTGCCAGCAGTGAACATAGCGGGACAGGAGCCTCCTACGAGCAGTACTTC. Its translation is CASSEHSGTGASYEQYF.

The rearrangement links TRBV27 to TRBJ1-6, with 7 bases lining up with TRBD1. Losses at the gene ends were 5 bases for V and 9 bases for J; bases not matched to a gene: 10. CDR3 length equals 15 residues. The V gene's germline CDR1 is MNHEY and CDR2 SMNVEV (reference sequence). CDR3 nucleotide sequence: TGTGCCAGCAGTCCCCGACAGGGTGGGGGTTCACCCCTCCACTTT. Its translation is CASSPRQGGGSPLHF.

The CDR3 coding sequence is TGTGCCAGCAGCTTGAGGTCTAGCGGGGGGTACAATGAGCAGTTCTTC. Its translation: CASSLRSSGGYNEQFF. The chain carries TRBV5-4 and TRBJ2-1; 11 bases line up with TRBD2. Germline V CDR1 and CDR2: SGHNT, YYREEE (reference sequence). The trim removed 1 base at V and 4 bases at J, leaving 4 bases unmatched. This CDR3 contains 16 residues.

This chain links TRBV5-1 with TRBJ2-5; tentative D call: TRBD2 (6 bases). Germline CDR1 reads SGHRS; CDR2 reads YFSETQ. The CDR3 contains 17 residues. V was trimmed by 4 bases and J by 3 bases, leaving 22 bases between them. CDR3 region: CASSPSGGTYQKETQYF. The CDR3 coding sequence is TGCGCCAGCAGCCCCTCCGGAGGGACGTACCAAAAAGAGACCCAGTACTTC.

The table lists this clone with a few counts. The sample contains more than one DNA sequence encoding this CDR3. The chain employs TRBV10-3 and TRBJ1-2, with D unclear. Trimming shortened V by 4 bases and J by 3 bases, and 6 bases separated the two germline ends. This CDR3 region has 12 residues. Germline CDR1 and CDR2: ENHRY and SYGVKD. CDR3 sequence: CAISAGDYGYTF. The CDR3 coding sequence is TGTGCCATCAGTGCTGGGGACTATGGCTACACCTTC.

J is TRBJ2-5 and V is TRBV29-1; TRBD1 aligns across 8 bases. The CDR3 totals 14 residues. Germline assignment: CDR1 SQVTM and CDR2 ANQGSEA. The ends lost 7 bases at V and 5 bases at J; junction bases unmatched: 12. CDR3 in amino acids: CSASGTGFLETQYF. CDR3 bases: TGCAGCGCCTCCGGGACAGGATTTTTGGAGACCCAGTACTTC.

Concerning this clone itself: Other DNA sequences of this sample code for an identical CDR3. The CDR3 sequence: CASSAGTDTQYF. The CDR3 coding sequence is TGTGCCAGCAGTGCAGGCACAGATACGCAGTATTTT. The chain carries TRBV2 and TRBJ2-3; D is unclear. The CDR3 is made up of 12 amino acids. V was trimmed by 4 bases and J by 1 base, leaving 3 bases between them. Germline V lookup: CDR1 SNHLY, CDR2 FYNNEI.

The chain joins TRBV5-4 to TRBJ1-3; D gene ambiguous. Germline-derived CDR1 and CDR2 are SGHNT and YYREEE (reference sequence). Trimming removed 2 bases at V and 0 bases at J, with 6 bases between. The length of the CDR3 is 14 residues. The CDR3 sequence: CASSLGISGNTIYF. The DNA of the CDR3 is TGTGCCAGCAGCTTAGGTATCTCTGGAAACACCATATATTTT.

This clone has more than one count but fewer than ten. The chain links TRBV10-2 to TRBJ1-1, with no clear D. With 8 bases removed from V and 1 base from J, the gap between germline ends came to 14 bases. Germline V gives CDR1 WSHSY, CDR2 SAAADI. CDR3 size: 14 residues. DNA of the CDR3: TGCGCCAGCTCGGTCTGGGAGGGGAACACTGAAGCTTTCTTT. As protein: CASSVWEGNTEAFF.

The rearrangement joins TRBV5-4 to TRBJ2-1; 12 nucleotides line up with TRBD2. The V gene's germline CDR1 is SGHNT and CDR2 YYREEE (reference sequence). V shed 0 bases and J 3 bases; nucleotides not matched to a gene: 7. This CDR3 is 18 amino acids long. In DNA, the CDR3 is TGTGCCAGCAGCTTGGGGCTAGCGGGAGGGCTGGTCTACAATGAGCAGTTCTTC. It yields the protein CASSLGLAGGLVYNEQFF.

The chain combines TRBV7-2 with TRBJ2-3, with 9 bases that match TRBD2. Per the germline V gene, CDR1 is SGHTA and CDR2 is FQGNSA. The CDR3 is 14 residues long. J lost 5 bases, V lost 5 bases, and 5 bases had no gene match. The CDR3 reads CASSRGGAEDTQYF. CDR3 sequence (DNA): TGTGCCAGCAGCCGCGGGGGGGCAGAAGATACGCAGTATTTT. The variable domain in full, completed from reference TRBV7-2 and TRBJ2-3, reads GAGVSQSPSNKVTEKGKDVELRCDPISGHTALYWYRQSLGQGLEFLIYFQGNSAPDKSGLPSDRFSAERTGGSVSTLTIQRTQQEDSAVYLCASSRGGAEDTQYFGPGTRLTVL.

As concerns this clone: A far larger clone is off by one base, so a read error is likely. The rearrangement links TRBV12-5 to TRBJ2-2, with 11 bases lining up with TRBD2. Germline values: CDR1 LGHNT, CDR2 FRNRAP. This CDR3 spans 16 amino acids. The DNA for the CDR3 is TGTGTTAGTGGTTTGGTACTAGCGGGAGTAGCCGGGGAGCTGTTTTTT. It translates to CVSGLVLAGVAGELFF.

This clone was seen just once. V is TRBV5-6 and J is TRBJ2-1; 10 nucleotides agree with TRBD1. Per germline, CDR1 SGHDT and CDR2 YYEEEE. Trimming cost V 3 bases and J 4 bases; bases outside gene matches: 4. This CDR3 contains 15 residues. This chain's CDR3 is CASSWGTGAYNEQFF. As DNA, the CDR3 is TGTGCCAGCAGCTGGGGGACAGGGGCGTACAATGAGCAGTTCTTC.

This rearrangement joins TRBV19 to TRBJ1-1; perhaps TRBD1 as D (5 bases). CDR1 is LNHDA and CDR2 is SQIVND in the germline V gene (reference sequence). The CDR3 length is 15 residues. V was shortened by 5 bases and J by 6 bases, with 19 bases between the two germline ends. The chain's CDR3 is CASSPSGTGFAEAFF. CDR3 in DNA: TGTGCCAGTAGTCCTTCAGGGACCGGGTTCGCTGAAGCTTTCTTT.

This clone was seen only a few times. The chain links TRBV15 to TRBJ1-6; D is undetermined. This CDR3 has 14 amino acids. CDR1 and CDR2 from the germline V gene are LNHNV and YYDKDF (reference sequence). V was clipped by 7 bases and J by 6 bases, with 13 bases between them. In DNA, the CDR3 is TGTGCCACCACGTACGACACGCCTAATTCACCCCTCCACTTT. As protein: CATTYDTPNSPLHF. Looking up the rest from reference TRBV15 and TRBJ1-6 gives the full variable domain: DAMVIQNPRYQVTQFGKPVTLSCSQTLNHNVMYWYQQKSSQAPKLLFHYYDKDFNNEADTPDNFQSRRPNTSFCFLDIRSPGLGDTAMYLCATTYDTPNSPLHFGNGTRLTVT.

The rearrangement uses TRBV2 and TRBJ1-5, with 7 nucleotides matching TRBD1. V was clipped by 7 bases and J by 2 bases; unmatched bases: 5. The CDR3 covers 14 residues. Germline V gene sequence: CDR1 SNHLY, CDR2 FYNNEI. In nucleotides, the CDR3 is TGTGCCAGCATGACAGGGTGGGGCAATCAGCCCCAGCATTTT. Amino acid sequence: CASMTGWGNQPQHF.

The CDR3 DNA reads TGTGCCAGCTCTACTTCCTTCGGACAGGCAGCTTCACCCCTCCACTTT. Its translation is CASSTSFGQAASPLHF. This chain joins TRBV18 and TRBJ1-6; 7 bases map to TRBD1. The CDR3 runs to 16 residues. Germline values: CDR1 KGHSH, CDR2 LQKENI. V was pared by 6 bases and J by 9 bases, with 14 bases of the junction left unmatched.

V is TRBV7-2 and J is TRBJ1-1; TRBD1 aligns across 7 bases. Losses at the gene ends were 5 bases for V and 0 bases for J; bases not matched to a gene: 6. Per the germline V gene, CDR1 is SGHTA and CDR2 is FQGNSA. The CDR3 has 15 amino acids. The CDR3 loop reads CASSRTGFMNTEAFF. The DNA of the CDR3 is TGTGCCAGCAGCCGGACAGGATTCATGAACACTGAAGCTTTCTTT.

This chain uses TRBV5-6 with TRBJ1-5, with D maybe TRBD1 (6 bases). CDR3 length: 16 amino acids. CDR1 SGHDT and CDR2 YYEEEE come from the germline V gene. The V and J ends lost 1 base and 7 bases respectively, with 18 bases between them. CDR3 sequence (DNA): TGTGCCAGCAGCTTGCTAGCTTTGGGGGCTGGGCAGCCCCAGCATTTT. Its translation: CASSLLALGAGQPQHF.

V and J are TRBV19 and TRBJ1-5, with D unclear. Trimming removed 10 bases from V and 7 bases from J, with 23 bases in between. Germline V gives CDR1 LNHDA, CDR2 SQIVND (reference sequence). The CDR3 spans 15 residues. The CDR3 here is CATSIYLADQQPQHF. For the CDR3, the DNA is TGTGCCACCAGTATATACCTTGCCGATCAACAGCCCCAGCATTTT.